This T cell receptor (beta chain) was sequenced in a study of cytomegalovirus exposure and HLA in healthy donors. A multiplex PCR was run with 60 Vbeta primers and 13 Jbeta primers. The repertoire was sequenced with immunoSEQ multiplex PCR; TCRdb's copy has only in-frame clones and lacks some. The repertoire holds about 170,000 clones, with around 77% as singletons. Trimming took off 7 bases at V and 11 bases at J, with 14 bases between the two ends. The CDR3 is 11 amino acids. CDR1 SNHLY and CDR2 FYNNEI come from the germline V gene. This clonotype was sampled from a female donor in good health and CMV-seronegative. This chain uses TRBV2 with TRBJ1-1; D not certain. The material sequenced was PBMCs. The CDR3: CASTLFSGAFF. The CDR3 DNA sequence: TGTGCCAGCACGCTCTTCTCCGGGGCTTTCTTT. Drawing the rest from reference TRBV2 and TRBJ1-1, the complete variable domain is EPEVTQTPSHQVTQMGQEVILRCVPISNHLYFYWYRQILGQKVEFLVSFYNNEISEKSEIFDDQFSVERPDGSNFTLKIRSTKLEDSAMYFCASTLFSGAFFGQGTRLTVV.